This T cell receptor beta chain was documented in a study of molecular identifiers for immune sequencing clone quantification. Findings and caveats of the study: In naive cells, clones above 20 RNA copies held under 1% of molecules, whereas in effector cells they held over 97%.

TCR libraries were built in bulk with a published protocol and specific TCR primers. TCRdb ran MiXCR on the PCR reads and lists one entry per CDR3 protein. The table includes around 470,000 distinct CDR3 sequences, 20% to 25% detected once. A word on this clonotype: Its antigen remains unknown.

The germline V gene has CDR1 SGHNT and CDR2 YENEEA. Losses at the gene ends were 5 bases for V and 0 bases for J; bases not matched to a gene: 9. The CDR3 is 16 residues long. Material: naive CD8+ T cells from blood, with Jurkat cell RNA spiked in. Sample subset: FACS-sorted CD8+CD4-CCR7+CD45RA+ naive T cells. The sequence was collected from a human donor in good health. Some libraries in this study had Jurkat cell RNA spiked in. This chain uses TRBV11-3 with TRBJ2-7; 8 positions match TRBD2. This CDR3 is CASSQLGLARSYEQYF. The CDR3 bases are TGTGCCAGCAGCCAACTTGGACTAGCCCGCTCCTACGAGCAGTACTTC. Full variable domain (rest looked up from reference TRBV11-3 and TRBJ2-7): EAGVVQSPRYKIIEKKQPVAFWCNPISGHNTLYWYLQNLGQGPELLIRYENEEAVDDSQLPKDRFSAERLKGVDSTLKIQPAELGDSAVYLCASSQLGLARSYEQYFGPGTRLTVT.